What follows are 21 T cell receptor beta chains derived from one specimen sequenced in a study of T-cell memory formation after mild COVID-19. TCRdb re-called the 5' RACE reads through MiXCR, storing one row per CDR3 protein. This table holds more than 80,000 distinct CDR3 sequences, over 15% found once. The sequenced sample was PBMCs or a T cell subset sorted from them (not recorded which). These receptors originate from an adult woman who had mild COVID-19 (a few samples of this study predate the infection). Cell type and time point are not known.

In its sample, this clonotype was seen many times. This chain joins TRBV4-1 and TRBJ2-7; 11 nucleotides align to TRBD1. With V trimmed by 4 bases and J by 2 bases, 4 bases remained unmatched. CDR3 length equals 15 residues. The V gene's germline CDR1 is MGHRA and CDR2 YSYEKL. In DNA form, the CDR3 reads TGCGCCAGCAGCCGCGGGACAGGGGGTGCCTACGAGCAGTACTTC. Translating it yields CASSRGTGGAYEQYF.

This clonotype was detected a few times. The chain is built from TRBV6-2 or TRBV6-3 and TRBJ2-7; D call uncertain. The CDR3 contains 16 residues. Germline assignment: CDR1 MNHEY and CDR2 SVGEGT. V was cut by 6 bases and J by 3 bases, with 21 bases left in between. The DNA of the CDR3 is TGTGCCAGCAGGACCCTCTTTCCGCCGGAGAGCTACGAGCAGTACTTC. Translated: CASRTLFPPESYEQYF.

The chain uses TRBV7-9 and TRBJ1-4, with no clear D. Trimming shortened V by 1 base and J by 0 bases, and 21 bases separated the two germline ends. In germline, CDR1 is SEHNR, CDR2 FQNEAQ (reference sequence). The CDR3 covers 20 residues. The CDR3 DNA follows: TGTGCCAGCAGCTTAGTCTATGTCAGAGACATTCTTACAACTAATGAAAAACTGTTTTTT. Its translation is CASSLVYVRDILTTNEKLFF. Combining the CDR3 with reference TRBV7-9 and TRBJ1-4 gives the whole variable domain DTGVSQNPRHKITKRGQNVTFRCDPISEHNRLYWYRQTLGQGPEFLTYFQNEAQLEKSRLLSDRFSAERPKGSFSTLEIQRTEQGDSAMYLCASSLVYVRDILTTNEKLFFGSGTQLSVL.

The CDR3 reads CSARGTRLAGYEQYF. As DNA, the CDR3 is TGCAGTGCTAGAGGTACTCGGCTAGCGGGCTACGAGCAGTACTTC. The chain has TRBV20-1 and TRBJ2-7, with 8 positions matching TRBD2. The CDR3 covers 15 residues. Losses at the gene ends were 1 base for V and 3 bases for J; bases not matched to a gene: 8. Per the germline V gene, CDR1 is DFQATT and CDR2 is SNEGSKA (reference sequence).

The chain uses TRBV6-2 or TRBV6-3 and TRBJ1-1; 8 bases match TRBD1. The CDR3 sequence is 17 residues long. Germline V gene data show CDR1 as MNHEY and CDR2 as SVGEGT. J was trimmed by 0 bases and V by 2 bases; bases with no gene match: 8. The CDR3 region has the DNA TGTGCCAGCAGTTACCCCGTGGGACAGGCAATGAACACTGAAGCTTTCTTT. This encodes CASSYPVGQAMNTEAFF.

The V and J genes are TRBV7-9 and TRBJ1-1; D uncertain. CDR3 size: 13 residues. The V end was cut by 8 bases, the J end by 0 bases, with 10 bases between. Germline loops: CDR1 SEHNR, CDR2 FQNEAQ (reference sequence). This CDR3 reads CASLADLNTEAFF. CDR3 nucleotide sequence: TGTGCCAGCCTAGCAGATCTGAACACTGAAGCTTTCTTT.

This chain connects TRBV15 to TRBJ2-3, with 13 bases lining up with TRBD2. V dropped 0 bases and J dropped 4; count of bases not matched to a gene: 10. The CDR3 is 19 amino acids. Germline lookup yields CDR1 LNHNV and CDR2 YYDKDF (reference sequence). As DNA, the CDR3 is TGTGCCACCAGCAGAGACATCCAACTAGCGGGAGGGCCGGCAGATACGCAGTATTTT. Amino acid sequence: CATSRDIQLAGGPADTQYF.

As to this clonotype: The junction departs from germline at one end; a sequencing error may be responsible. The chain is built from TRBV29-1 and TRBJ1-1, with 7 bases that match TRBD1. Germline CDR1 is SQVTM and CDR2 is ANQGSEA. The CDR3 has 14 amino acids. DNA of the CDR3: TGCAGCGTGGAAGACCCGGGACAGTACACTGAAGCTTTCTTT. It codes for CSVEDPGQYTEAFF.

This clonotype was seen more than once but under ten times. The chain has TRBV27 and TRBJ1-4, with D maybe TRBD1 (6 bases). The CDR3 is 12 residues long. Germline V CDR1 and CDR2: MNHEY, SMNVEV (reference sequence). V dropped 5 bases and J dropped 7 bases, with 8 bases sitting between them. In nucleotides, the CDR3 is TGTGCCAGCAGTCTAGGGGGTGAAAAACTGTTTTTT. Protein: CASSLGGEKLFF.

The chain recombines TRBV5-1 with TRBJ1-1, with no clear D. The length of the CDR3 is 15 residues. Germline V gene data show CDR1 as SGHRS and CDR2 as YFSETQ. The germline V and J ends were trimmed by 0 bases and 2 bases, with 11 bases remaining between them. CDR3: CASSLAKGSNTEAFF. The CDR3 DNA follows: TGCGCCAGCAGCTTGGCCAAGGGCTCCAACACTGAAGCTTTCTTT.

This chain connects TRBV3-1 to TRBJ2-2; 11 bases are shared with TRBD2. The CDR3 sequence is 17 residues long. V trimming: 4 bases; J trimming: 4 bases; junction bases outside the gene matches: 8. Germline lookup yields CDR1 LGHDT and CDR2 YNNKEL (reference sequence). The CDR3 is CASSPPAGLAGTGELFF. The CDR3 coding sequence is TGTGCCAGCAGCCCCCCTGCTGGACTAGCGGGCACCGGGGAGCTGTTTTTT.

This clonotype was detected only a few times. The chain employs TRBV30 and TRBJ2-5; D remains ambiguous. This CDR3 is 12 amino acids long. Germline CDR1 GTSNPN, CDR2 SVGIG (reference sequence). The V end lost 2 bases, the J end lost 5 bases, and 9 bases lay between the germline ends. The CDR3 is CAWSPLGETQYF. DNA of the CDR3: TGTGCCTGGAGTCCACTGGGGGAGACCCAGTACTTC.

The chain couples TRBV12-5 to TRBJ2-3; 8 positions agree with TRBD2. The CDR3 is made up of 14 amino acids. Germline loops: CDR1 LGHNT, CDR2 FRNRAP. V trimming: 6 bases; J trimming: 2 bases; junction bases outside the gene matches: 4. CDR3 sequence: CASGPGLVTDTQYF. CDR3 nucleotide sequence: TGTGCTAGTGGGCCGGGACTAGTCACAGATACGCAGTATTTT.

A few counts support this clonotype. The chain recombines TRBV24-1 with TRBJ2-1, with D hard to call. This CDR3 comprises 15 residues. From germline, CDR1 is KGHDR and CDR2 SFDVKD. V gave up 3 bases and J gave up 8 bases, with 16 bases separating them. This CDR3 is CATSDRAVWAYEQFF. Written as DNA, the CDR3 is TGTGCCACCAGTGATCGGGCAGTATGGGCCTATGAGCAGTTCTTC.

This clonotype was detected many times. The chain links TRBV7-2 to TRBJ2-1; D ambiguous. This CDR3 is 12 amino acids long. V lost 1 base to trimming and J lost 7 bases, with 5 bases between them. The germline CDR1 and CDR2 sequences are SGHTA and FQGNSA. The CDR3 bases are TGTGCCAGCAGCTTAGTTCCTAATGAGCAGTTCTTC. Translated: CASSLVPNEQFF.

This clonotype was observed a handful of times. V gene TRBV20-1 combines with J gene TRBJ2-7, with 11 nucleotides matching TRBD2. Germline assignment: CDR1 DFQATT and CDR2 SNEGSKA (reference sequence). V lost 0 bases and J lost 1; bases outside the gene matches: 8. CDR3 length: 17 residues. DNA for the CDR3: TGCAGTGCTAGAGATGGGAGACTAGCGGGATTATCCTACGAGCAGTACTTC. It is translated as CSARDGRLAGLSYEQYF.

CDR3 in amino acids: CSVSGVGTGTDEQYF. The CDR3 nucleotides are TGCAGCGTTTCTGGAGTGGGGACAGGTACTGACGAGCAGTACTTC. The chain combines TRBV29-1 with TRBJ2-7; 8 bases map to TRBD1. From germline, CDR1 is SQVTM and CDR2 ANQGSEA. The CDR3 sequence is 15 residues long. The V gene end was trimmed by 5 bases and the J gene end by 5 bases; junction bases not matched to a gene: 14.

The V call is TRBV5-1, the J call TRBJ2-1; 8 bases are a match to TRBD1. Losses at the gene ends were 0 bases for V and 2 bases for J; bases not matched to a gene: 4. The CDR3 spans 16 residues. Germline V gene sequence: CDR1 SGHRS, CDR2 YFSETQ. This CDR3 is CASSLGRQGPYNEQFF. CDR3 bases: TGCGCCAGCAGCTTGGGGAGACAGGGGCCCTACAATGAGCAGTTCTTC.

This clonotype was observed a handful of times. In DNA, the CDR3 is TGTGCCAGCAGCCAGGACGGATACTCTGGGGCCAACGTCCTGACTTTC. Residues: CASSQDGYSGANVLTF. The V call is TRBV3-1, the J call TRBJ2-6; D gene ambiguous. Trimming took 3 bases from V and 0 from J, leaving 9 bases between them. The germline V gene encodes CDR1 LGHDT and CDR2 YNNKEL (reference sequence). The CDR3 loop spans 16 amino acids.

This clonotype was seen more than once but under ten times. The gene calls are TRBV9 and TRBJ2-3; 8 nucleotides line up with TRBD2. V was pared by 3 bases and J by 0 bases, with 3 bases of the junction left unmatched. Per germline, CDR1 SGDLS and CDR2 YYNGEE. The CDR3 runs to 15 residues. CDR3 protein: CASSASSGSTDTQYF. DNA of the CDR3: TGTGCCAGCAGCGCTTCTAGCGGGAGCACAGATACGCAGTATTTT.

The sample holds a few counts of this clonotype. The chain recombines TRBV14 with TRBJ2-7; TRBD2 is a possible D gene (6 bases). Trimming took 4 bases from V and 3 from J, leaving 13 bases between them. This CDR3 region has 14 residues. The germline V gene has CDR1 SGHDN and CDR2 FVKESK. The CDR3 region is CASSLGLAYYEQYF. The CDR3 nucleotides are TGTGCCAGCAGCCTTGGGCTAGCGTACTACGAGCAGTACTTC.